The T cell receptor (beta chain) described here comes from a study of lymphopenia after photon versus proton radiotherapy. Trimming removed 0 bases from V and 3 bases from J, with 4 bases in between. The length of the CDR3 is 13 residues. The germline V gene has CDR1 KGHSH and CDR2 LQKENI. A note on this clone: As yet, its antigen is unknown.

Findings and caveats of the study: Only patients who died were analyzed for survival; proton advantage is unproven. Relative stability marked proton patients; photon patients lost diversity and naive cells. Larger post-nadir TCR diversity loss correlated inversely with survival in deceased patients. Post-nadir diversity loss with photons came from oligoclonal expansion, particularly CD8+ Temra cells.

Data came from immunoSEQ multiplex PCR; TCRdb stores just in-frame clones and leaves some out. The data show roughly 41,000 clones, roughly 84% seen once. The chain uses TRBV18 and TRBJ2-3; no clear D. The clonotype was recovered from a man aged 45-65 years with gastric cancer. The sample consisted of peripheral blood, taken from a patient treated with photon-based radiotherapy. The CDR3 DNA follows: TGTGCCAGCTCACCACCTGGTACAGATACGCAGTATTTT. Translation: CASSPPGTDTQYF.